The 29 T cell receptor beta chains given below trace back to one sample, sequenced in a study of CD8+ T cells in alopecia areata. cDNA prepared by RNA extraction and subsequent reverse transcription served as the template for sequencing. Measured with immunoSEQ multiplex PCR; TCRdb has only the in-frame clones, and not every one. Of about 150,000 clones listed, about 87% are singletons. Sequencing was performed on CD8+ T cells sorted from blood, taken at week 0. The receptors shown here come from a human donor with alopecia areata.

The chain is built from TRBV7-9 and TRBJ2-7; TRBD1 aligns across 8 bases. Per germline, CDR1 SEHNR and CDR2 FQNEAQ (reference sequence). The V and J ends lost 0 bases and 6 bases, in that order; junction bases with no gene match: 7. The length of the CDR3 is 15 residues. CDR3 bases: TGTGCCAGCAGCTTAGCGCGGGGACAGGAAGGCGAGCAGTACTTC. It is translated as CASSLARGQEGEQYF.

This rearrangement joins TRBV7-9 to TRBJ2-1; the D gene is possibly TRBD2 (6 bases). The CDR3 has 15 amino acids. The germline V and J ends were trimmed by 1 base and 3 bases, with 10 bases remaining between them. Germline assignment: CDR1 SEHNR and CDR2 FQNEAQ (reference sequence). The DNA of the CDR3 is TGTGCCAGCAGCTTAGTATGGGGGGACTACAATGAGCAGTTCTTC. It yields the protein CASSLVWGDYNEQFF.

The chain uses TRBV7-9 and TRBJ1-5; D uncertain. The CDR3 sequence is 12 residues long. V lost 5 bases, J lost 5 bases, and 7 bases lay in between. The germline gives CDR1 SEHNR, CDR2 FQNEAQ (reference sequence). The chain's CDR3 is CASSPGDQPQHF. As DNA, the CDR3 is TGTGCCAGCAGCCCCGGGGATCAGCCCCAGCATTTT.

The chain joins TRBV4-1 to TRBJ2-1; D may be TRBD2 (6 bases). CDR3 length: 13 amino acids. The germline V gene has CDR1 MGHRA and CDR2 YSYEKL. V was clipped by 3 bases and J by 6 bases, with 9 bases between them. The CDR3 DNA sequence: TGCGCCAGCAGCCACACGGGAGTCAATGAGCAGTTCTTC. Translating it yields CASSHTGVNEQFF.

Here the CDR3 reads CASSLTSGAPDTQYF. CDR3 DNA sequence: TGTGCCAGCAGCTTAACTAGCGGGGCCCCAGATACGCAGTATTTT. The rearrangement uses TRBV11-2 and TRBJ2-3; 10 positions match TRBD2. Germline loops: CDR1 SGHAT, CDR2 FQNNGV. The CDR3 runs 15 residues. V shed 2 bases and J 4 bases; nucleotides not matched to a gene: 3.

This chain joins TRBV13 and TRBJ2-3; 8 bases align to TRBD1. Germline V lookup: CDR1 PRHDT, CDR2 FYEKMQ (reference sequence). Unmatched junction bases numbered 12, after V lost 5 bases and J lost 5 bases. The CDR3 spans 16 residues. CDR3 in amino acids: CASSPHWDRQGDTQYF. The CDR3 DNA sequence: TGTGCCAGCAGCCCCCATTGGGACAGGCAGGGAGATACGCAGTATTTT. Drawing the rest from reference TRBV13 and TRBJ2-3, the complete variable domain is AAGVIQSPRHLIKEKRETATLKCYPIPRHDTVYWYQQGPGQDPQFLISFYEKMQSDKGSIPDRFSAQQFSDYHSELNMSSLELGDSALYFCASSPHWDRQGDTQYFGPGTRLTVL.

The V call is TRBV7-9, the J call TRBJ2-7, with D uncertain. The CDR3 is made up of 12 amino acids. CDR1 and CDR2 (germline): SEHNR, FQNEAQ (reference sequence). Trimming left V 5 bases short and J 3 bases short, with 8 bases between. CDR3 loop: CASSQDVYEQYF. The CDR3 DNA follows: TGTGCCAGCAGCCAGGACGTCTACGAGCAGTACTTC.

This chain connects TRBV7-2 to TRBJ1-5; TRBD1 might be the D (6 bases). V was pared by 1 base and J by 2 bases, with 6 bases between. Germline-derived CDR1 and CDR2 are SGHTA and FQGNSA. The CDR3 sequence is 14 residues long. CDR3 region: CASSLGTGNQPQHF. In DNA, the CDR3 is TGTGCCAGCAGCTTAGGGACAGGCAATCAGCCCCAGCATTTT.

This clone has only one observation. The V and J genes are TRBV6-5 and TRBJ1-1; D is uncertain. This CDR3 region has 13 residues. Germline CDR1 is MNHEY and CDR2 is SVGAGI. Trimming took off 6 bases at V and 2 bases at J, with 10 bases between the two ends. CDR3 protein: CASRLGFNTEAFF. In DNA form, the CDR3 reads TGTGCCAGCAGACTGGGGTTTAACACTGAAGCTTTCTTT.

The rearrangement joins TRBV10-3 to TRBJ2-1; 7 nucleotides agree with TRBD1. This CDR3 contains 14 residues. Trimming cost V 8 bases and J 5 bases; bases outside gene matches: 9. Per germline, CDR1 ENHRY and CDR2 SYGVKD. The CDR3 protein is CAIGHGQGDNEQFF. CDR3 nucleotides: TGTGCCATCGGCCACGGCCAGGGGGACAATGAGCAGTTCTTC.

This chain connects TRBV19 to TRBJ2-7; D is tentatively TRBD1 or TRBD2 (5 bases each). Germline CDR1 LNHDA, CDR2 SQIVND (reference sequence). Trimming took off 3 bases at V and 3 bases at J, with 12 bases between the two ends. The CDR3 is 14 amino acids. DNA of the CDR3: TGTGCCAGTAGTATCAGGGACCAAATCTACGAGCAGTACTTC. Protein product: CASSIRDQIYEQYF.

This chain joins TRBV5-1 and TRBJ2-1; 13 nucleotides align to TRBD2. V shed 4 bases, J shed 6 bases, and the junction held 10 bases outside the gene matches. There are 17 residues in the CDR3. Germline V lookup: CDR1 SGHRS, CDR2 YFSETQ. The CDR3 DNA reads as TGCGCCAGCAGCACCGGGACTAGCGGGACCAAGGGCAATGAGCAGTTCTTC. Residues: CASSTGTSGTKGNEQFF.

The chain combines TRBV5-6 with TRBJ2-2; tentative D call: TRBD1 (5 bases). Deletions cut 0 bases from V and 14 bases from J, with 11 bases between. Germline CDR1 reads SGHDT; CDR2 reads YYEEEE. The CDR3 totals 12 residues. Written as DNA, the CDR3 is TGTGCCAGCAGCTTGGGACAGCCCGGACTGTTTTTT. Its protein is CASSLGQPGLFF.

This chain uses TRBV30 with TRBJ2-1; tentative D call: TRBD2 (6 bases). The V end lost 6 bases, the J end lost 0 bases, and 12 bases lay between the germline ends. The CDR3 has 14 residues. CDR1 and CDR2 from the germline V gene are GTSNPN and SVGIG (reference sequence). Written as DNA, the CDR3 is TGTGCCTGCGGTGGAGGGGTCTCCTACAATGAGCAGTTCTTC. Protein product: CACGGGVSYNEQFF.

V is TRBV27 and J is TRBJ2-7, with a weak D call TRBD1 (6 bases). Germline-derived CDR1 and CDR2 are MNHEY and SMNVEV (reference sequence). The CDR3 is 14 amino acids. Trimming cost V 3 bases and J 3 bases, with 12 bases left between them. The chain's CDR3 is CASSFEQGDYEQYF. DNA for the CDR3: TGTGCCAGCAGTTTTGAACAGGGAGACTACGAGCAGTACTTC.

The J gene is TRBJ2-3, the V gene TRBV29-1, with TRBD1 as a possible D gene (6 bases). Trimming took 3 bases from V and 4 from J, leaving 17 bases between them. Per the germline V gene, CDR1 is SQVTM and CDR2 is ANQGSEA. This CDR3 spans 15 amino acids. CDR3 sequence reads: CSVELTGNLPDTQYF. The CDR3 bases are TGCAGCGTTGAGCTAACAGGGAACCTCCCAGATACGCAGTATTTT.

With respect to this clone: Additional DNA sequences in this sample encode the identical CDR3. The chain joins TRBV27 to TRBJ1-1; a possible D gene is TRBD1 (5 bases). Germline V gene data show CDR1 as MNHEY and CDR2 as SMNVEV (reference sequence). CDR3 size: 12 residues. V shed 5 bases and J shed 4 bases, with 8 bases lying between them. The CDR3 DNA is TGTGCCAGCAGTACAGGATTCACTGAAGCTTTCTTT. Translating gives CASSTGFTEAFF.

The chain uses TRBV4-1 and TRBJ2-7; 10 bases line up with TRBD1. Per the germline V gene, CDR1 is MGHRA and CDR2 is YSYEKL. V lost 4 bases and J lost 3; bases outside the gene matches: 3. CDR3 length: 14 amino acids. CDR3 region: CASSRDRGRYEQYF. The CDR3 coding sequence is TGCGCCAGCAGCCGGGACAGGGGACGCTACGAGCAGTACTTC.

This chain links TRBV7-8 with TRBJ2-3; TRBD1 is a possible D gene (6 bases). The CDR3 has 16 amino acids. From germline, CDR1 is SGHVS and CDR2 FQNEAQ. V lost 5 bases and J 2 bases, leaving 17 bases between the germline ends. CDR3 protein: CASSATGFVLTDTQYF. The CDR3 nucleotides read TGTGCCAGCAGCGCCACAGGGTTCGTTCTCACAGATACGCAGTATTTT.

The chain joins TRBV27 to TRBJ2-7; tentatively, D is TRBD2 (6 bases). Between the trimmed V and J ends, which lost 1 base and 3 bases, there was a span of 10 bases. The CDR3 totals 14 residues. Looked up from germline, CDR1 is MNHEY and CDR2 is SMNVEV (reference sequence). Here the CDR3 DNA reads TGTGCCAGCAGTTTATATGGGGGGAACTACGAGCAGTACTTC. This codes for CASSLYGGNYEQYF.

This chain uses TRBV30 with TRBJ2-7; D gene uncertain. The V and J ends lost 5 bases and 7 bases respectively, with 15 bases between them. The CDR3 spans 12 residues. Germline CDR1 and CDR2: GTSNPN and SVGIG (reference sequence). This CDR3 reads CAWGQILGEQYF. The CDR3 DNA is TGTGCCTGGGGTCAGATTCTAGGAGAGCAGTACTTC.

V and J are TRBV5-4 and TRBJ1-1; no firm D call. Germline V gene sequence: CDR1 SGHNT, CDR2 YYREEE (reference sequence). CDR3 length: 14 amino acids. Trimming stripped 0 bases from V and 0 bases from J, with 6 bases between. The DNA of the CDR3 is TGTGCCAGCAGCTTGGGGGGAATGAACACTGAAGCTTTCTTT. This translates into CASSLGGMNTEAFF.

This chain joins TRBV2 and TRBJ2-2; D unclear. This CDR3 spans 12 amino acids. Germline V gene data show CDR1 as SNHLY and CDR2 as FYNNEI. The V end was cut by 9 bases, the J end by 1 base, with 6 bases between. The CDR3 coding sequence is TGTGCCAGAAATTTGAACACCGGGGAGCTGTTTTTT. Translation: CARNLNTGELFF.

This chain links TRBV29-1 with TRBJ2-2; 9 nucleotides match TRBD2. The CDR3 runs 15 residues. V lost 6 bases to trimming and J lost 3 bases; unmatched junction nucleotides: 8. The germline V gene encodes CDR1 SQVTM and CDR2 ANQGSEA. The CDR3 DNA sequence: TGCAGCGTCGAGACTAGCGGAGTCCACACCGGGGAGCTGTTTTTT. Its translation is CSVETSGVHTGELFF.

This chain joins TRBV19 and TRBJ2-7; TRBD1 aligns across 7 bases. The V gene end was trimmed by 3 bases and the J gene end by 3 bases; junction bases not matched to a gene: 8. The CDR3 runs 15 residues. CDR1 and CDR2 (germline): LNHDA, SQIVND (reference sequence). CDR3 DNA sequence: TGTGCCAGTAGTATTAGCAGGGACAGACTCTACGAGCAGTACTTC. Translating gives CASSISRDRLYEQYF.

This clone appeared a single time. The rearrangement links TRBV6-1 to TRBJ1-2, with 7 nucleotides matching TRBD1. This CDR3 is built from 17 residues. The junction had 12 bases not matched to a gene; V was cut back by 1 base and J by 4 bases. Germline values: CDR1 MNHNS, CDR2 SASEGT. CDR3 in amino acids: CASSEDQGGYLGYGYTF. The CDR3 nucleotides read TGTGCCAGCAGTGAAGACCAGGGGGGATATTTAGGCTATGGCTACACCTTC.

The CDR3 spells CASSVADFPLVDITEAFF. CDR3 DNA: TGTGCCAGCAGCGTAGCGGACTTCCCGTTGGTTGATATAACTGAAGCTTTCTTT. The V and J genes are TRBV9 and TRBJ1-1; no definite D call. CDR1 SGDLS and CDR2 YYNGEE come from the germline V gene. The CDR3 has 18 residues. Trimming removed 0 bases at V and 5 bases at J, with 23 bases between.

The chain links TRBV12-5 to TRBJ2-1; D ambiguous. The germline gives CDR1 LGHNT, CDR2 FRNRAP. The CDR3 is 15 residues long. V lost 6 bases and J 2 bases, leaving 14 bases between the germline ends. The CDR3 DNA sequence: TGTGCTAGTGGATCTGACCACTTACCCTACAATGAGCAGTTCTTC. It codes for CASGSDHLPYNEQFF.

V is TRBV5-1 and J is TRBJ1-5; D is unclear. CDR1 is SGHRS and CDR2 is YFSETQ in the germline V gene. The CDR3 is made up of 17 amino acids. The V and J ends lost 4 bases and 0 bases respectively, with 17 bases between them. CDR3 sequence reads: CASSPWSDANSNQPQHF. The CDR3 coding sequence is TGCGCCAGCAGCCCGTGGTCAGATGCGAATAGCAATCAGCCCCAGCATTTT.